A selection of T cell receptor beta chains follows, all from one sample in a study of cytomegalovirus exposure and HLA in healthy donors. The protocol was immunoSEQ multiplex PCR, while the TCRdb copy is restricted to in-frame clones and leaves out a portion. The sample holds 85,000 to 100,000 clones, more than 60% seen once. The specimen sequenced was PBMCs. Receptors originate from a human donor in good health. Each CDR3 is given with its conserved first and last residue. Fields, in order: D gene, clone size, CDR3 length, V gene, J gene, CDR3 protein, CDR3 DNA. The D gene is left open where the match is weak. Where a row states a size, it is once, few, many or the class of an expanded clone; other rows omit it.

D: -; size: -; length: 13; V: TRBV7-9; J: TRBJ1-1; CDR3: CASSLGSNTEAFF; DNA: TGTGCCAGCAGCTTAGGGAGTAACACTGAAGCTTTCTTT
D: -; size: -; length: 23; V: TRBV14; J: TRBJ1-5; CDR3: CASSQAFGLILVGQGGGNQPQHF; DNA: TGTGCCAGCAGCCAAGCTTTTGGCTTAATTTTGGTGGGTCAGGGAGGCGGCAATCAGCCCCAGCATTTT
D: TRBD2; size: -; length: 14; V: TRBV6-4; J: TRBJ2-1; CDR3: CASSVSGGFNEQFF; DNA: TGTGCCAGCAGTGTGAGCGGGGGGTTTAATGAGCAGTTCTTC
D: TRBD1; size: -; length: 15; V: TRBV5-4; J: TRBJ2-7; CDR3: CASSRGTARPYEQYF; DNA: TGTGCCAGCAGCCGAGGGACAGCTAGACCTTACGAGCAGTACTTC
D: TRBD1; size: -; length: 19; V: TRBV4-2; J: TRBJ2-2; CDR3: CASSQVSGTGGAGSGELFF; DNA: TGTGCCAGCAGCCAAGTCTCCGGGACAGGGGGCGCGGGCTCCGGGGAGCTGTTTTTT
D: -; size: -; length: 19; V: TRBV27; J: TRBJ1-2; CDR3: CASSSNAVGVRSSLGGYTF; DNA: TGTGCCAGCAGCTCAAACGCCGTCGGAGTGCGCTCTTCGTTAGGTGGCTACACCTTC
D: TRBD2; size: -; length: 15; V: TRBV7-8; J: TRBJ2-1; CDR3: CASSLLAGSYNEQFF; DNA: TGTGCCAGCAGCTTATTAGCGGGCTCCTACAATGAGCAGTTCTTC
D: TRBD1; size: -; length: 15; V: TRBV27; J: TRBJ1-2; CDR3: CASSFSGQPNYGYTF; DNA: TGTGCCAGCAGTTTCTCGGGACAGCCTAACTATGGCTACACCTTC
D: -; size: -; length: 15; V: TRBV6-5; J: TRBJ1-3; CDR3: CASSYSYNSGNTIYF; DNA: TGTGCCAGCAGTTACTCTTACAACTCTGGAAACACCATATATTTT
D: -; size: -; length: 14; V: TRBV6-1; J: TRBJ1-2; CDR3: CASRPSDRSHGYTF; DNA: TGTGCCAGCAGACCCTCCGACAGGTCTCATGGCTACACCTTC
D: TRBD1; size: -; length: 14; V: TRBV6-1; J: TRBJ1-3; CDR3: CATSPRDRGNTIYF; DNA: TGTGCCACCTCCCCCCGGGACAGAGGAAACACCATATATTTT
D: -; size: -; length: 13; V: TRBV27; J: TRBJ1-2; CDR3: CASSITGGYGYTF; DNA: TGTGCCAGCAGCATCACGGGGGGCTATGGCTACACCTTC
D: -; size: -; length: 16; V: TRBV5-1; J: TRBJ2-2; CDR3: CASSHSPGTTTGELFF; DNA: TGCGCCAGCTCACACAGTCCCGGGACAACTACCGGGGAGCTGTTTTTT
D: TRBD2; size: many; length: 16; V: TRBV5-6; J: TRBJ2-5; CDR3: CASSEGTSGSGETQYF; DNA: TGTGCCAGCAGCGAGGGGACTAGCGGGAGTGGGGAGACCCAGTACTTC
D: TRBD1; size: few; length: 16; V: TRBV5-1; J: TRBJ2-7; CDR3: CASSLAGTGGSYEQYF; DNA: TGCGCCAGCAGCTTAGCCGGGACAGGGGGATCCTACGAGCAGTACTTC
D: -; size: -; length: 16; V: TRBV7-2; J: TRBJ1-5; CDR3: CASSLRGLSSNQPQHF; DNA: TGTGCCAGCAGCTTAAGGGGTCTGAGTAGCAATCAGCCCCAGCATTTT
D: -; size: once; length: 14; V: TRBV10-2; J: TRBJ1-5; CDR3: CASSESGRDQPQHF; DNA: TGCGCCAGCAGTGAGTCGGGGAGAGATCAGCCCCAGCATTTT
D: TRBD1; size: -; length: 15; V: TRBV7-8; J: TRBJ1-4; CDR3: CASSFRRDSGEKLFF; DNA: TGTGCCAGCAGCTTTCGGCGGGACAGCGGCGAAAAACTGTTTTTT
D: -; size: -; length: 14; V: TRBV7-6; J: TRBJ1-5; CDR3: CASSRLGGAQPQHF; DNA: TGTGCCAGCAGCCGACTGGGGGGAGCTCAGCCCCAGCATTTT
D: TRBD2; size: -; length: 16; V: TRBV18; J: TRBJ2-4; CDR3: CASSPLAGAPKNIQYF; DNA: TGTGCCAGCTCACCTTTAGCGGGAGCTCCCAAAAACATTCAGTACTTC
D: -; size: few; length: 12; V: TRBV6-1; J: TRBJ1-1; CDR3: CASSLIGDEAFF; DNA: TGTGCCAGCAGTCTTATCGGAGATGAAGCTTTCTTT
D: -; size: -; length: 15; V: TRBV7-8; J: TRBJ2-7; CDR3: CASSYTGPFSYEQYF; DNA: TGTGCCAGCAGCTATACAGGGCCATTCTCCTACGAGCAGTACTTC
D: -; size: few; length: 13; V: TRBV5-1; J: TRBJ2-7; CDR3: CASTTLDSYEQYF; DNA: TGCGCCAGCACGACACTAGACTCCTACGAGCAGTACTTC
D: -; size: -; length: 14; V: TRBV30; J: TRBJ1-2; CDR3: CAWSSRTGGYGYTF; DNA: TGTGCCTGGAGTTCTAGGACGGGCGGGTATGGCTACACCTTC
D: -; size: -; length: 13; V: TRBV15; J: TRBJ1-5; CDR3: CATRRQVDQPQHF; DNA: TGTGCCACCAGACGACAGGTCGATCAGCCCCAGCATTTT
D: TRBD1; size: -; length: 15; V: TRBV18; J: TRBJ2-3; CDR3: CASSPGTVTTDTQYF; DNA: TGTGCCAGCTCACCAGGGACAGTGACCACAGATACGCAGTATTTT
D: TRBD1; size: once; length: 14; V: TRBV30; J: TRBJ1-2; CDR3: CAWAGQRANYGYTF; DNA: TGTGCCTGGGCGGGACAGAGAGCTAACTATGGCTACACCTTC
D: TRBD1; size: once; length: 13; V: TRBV29-1; J: TRBJ1-1; CDR3: CSVTGGGGTEAFF; DNA: TGCAGCGTCACAGGGGGTGGGGGGACTGAAGCTTTCTTT
D: TRBD1; size: -; length: 13; V: TRBV10-3; J: TRBJ1-1; CDR3: CAIRDREGSEAFF; DNA: TGTGCCATCAGGGACAGGGAAGGATCTGAAGCTTTCTTT
D: -; size: -; length: 13; V: TRBV29-1; J: TRBJ2-1; CDR3: CSVEPQDYNEQFF; DNA: TGCAGCGTTGAACCCCAGGACTACAATGAGCAGTTCTTC